This T cell receptor beta chain was found in a study of T cells in Graves' hyperthyroidism and ophthalmopathy. Germline V gene sequence: CDR1 DFQATT, CDR2 SNEGSKA (reference sequence). This CDR3 has 13 residues. V lost 1 base, J lost 2 bases, and 9 bases lay in between. Study findings and constraints: In blood, most of the thyroid clonotypes expanded above 0.001 were also present.

Only a few counts were recorded for this clonotype. Its target is not known. TCR beta CDR3 sequences were amplified from RNA transcripts. In the first-round RT-PCR of the TCR CDR3, the HTBI primer set was used. Each CDR3 protein is one row after TCRdb ran MiXCR on the multiplex PCR reads. The sample shows 700,000 or so distinct CDR3 sequences, 16% of them seen only once. This sequence was found in a man younger than 35 with Graves' hyperthyroidism. V gene TRBV20-1 combines with J gene TRBJ2-7, with unresolved D. The sequenced sample was blood. CDR3 amino acids: CSARVANTYEQYF. DNA of the CDR3: TGCAGTGCTAGAGTGGCGAATACCTACGAGCAGTACTTC.